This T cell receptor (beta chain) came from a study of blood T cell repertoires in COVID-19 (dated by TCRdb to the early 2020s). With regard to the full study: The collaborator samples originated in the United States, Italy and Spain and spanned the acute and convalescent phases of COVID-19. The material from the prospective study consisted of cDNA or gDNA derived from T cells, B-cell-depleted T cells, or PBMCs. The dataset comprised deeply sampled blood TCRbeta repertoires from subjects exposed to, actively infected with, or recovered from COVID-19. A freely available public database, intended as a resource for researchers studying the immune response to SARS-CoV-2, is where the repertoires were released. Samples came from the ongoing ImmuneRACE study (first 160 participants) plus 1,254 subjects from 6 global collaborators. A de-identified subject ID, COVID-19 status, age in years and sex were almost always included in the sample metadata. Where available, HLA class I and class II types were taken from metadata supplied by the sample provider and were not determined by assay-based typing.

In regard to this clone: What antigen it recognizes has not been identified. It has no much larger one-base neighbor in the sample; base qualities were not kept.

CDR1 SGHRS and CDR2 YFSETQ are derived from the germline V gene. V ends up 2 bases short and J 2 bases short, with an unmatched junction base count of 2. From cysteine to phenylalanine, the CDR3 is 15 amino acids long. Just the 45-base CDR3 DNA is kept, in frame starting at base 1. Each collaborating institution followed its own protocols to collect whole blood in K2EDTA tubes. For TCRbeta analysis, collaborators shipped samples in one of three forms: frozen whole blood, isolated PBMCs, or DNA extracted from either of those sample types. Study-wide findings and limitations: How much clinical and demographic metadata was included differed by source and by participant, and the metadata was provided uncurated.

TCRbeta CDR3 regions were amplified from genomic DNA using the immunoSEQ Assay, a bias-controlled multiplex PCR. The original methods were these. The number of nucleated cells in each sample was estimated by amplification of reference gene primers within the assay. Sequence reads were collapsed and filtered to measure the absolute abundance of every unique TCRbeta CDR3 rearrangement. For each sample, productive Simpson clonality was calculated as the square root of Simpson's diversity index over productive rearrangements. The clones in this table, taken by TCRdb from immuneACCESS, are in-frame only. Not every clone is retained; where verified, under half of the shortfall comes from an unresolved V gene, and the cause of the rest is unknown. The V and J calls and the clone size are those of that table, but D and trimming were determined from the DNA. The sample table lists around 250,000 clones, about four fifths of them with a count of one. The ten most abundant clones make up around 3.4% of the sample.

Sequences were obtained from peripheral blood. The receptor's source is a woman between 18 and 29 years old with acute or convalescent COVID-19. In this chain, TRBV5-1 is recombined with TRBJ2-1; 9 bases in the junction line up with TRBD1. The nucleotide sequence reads TGCGCCAGCAGCTTAACAGGGGGCCCCTACAATGAGCAGTTCTTC. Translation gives CASSLTGGPYNEQFF.